These 24 T cell receptor beta chains were sequenced from one sample in a study of blood T cell repertoires in COVID-19. The repertoire was sequenced with immunoSEQ multiplex PCR; TCRdb's copy has only in-frame clones and lacks some. The table records about 130,000 clones, around 80% of them present only once. The specimen was peripheral blood. The receptors here all came from a woman in her forties or fifties with acute or convalescent COVID-19.

The V and J genes are TRBV10-3 and TRBJ2-3, with 8 bases identical to TRBD2. Germline V gene data show CDR1 as ENHRY and CDR2 as SYGVKD. This CDR3 region has 15 residues. The ends lost 8 bases at V and 0 bases at J; junction bases unmatched: 7. The CDR3 nucleotides read TGTGCCATCGACGGCCTAGCGGGTAGCACAGATACGCAGTATTTT. Translated, it gives CAIDGLAGSTDTQYF.

CDR3 in amino acids: CASKVGTVNYGYTF. The CDR3 DNA sequence: TGTGCCAGCAAAGTCGGGACAGTTAACTATGGCTACACCTTC. V and J are TRBV2 and TRBJ1-2; 7 nucleotides agree with TRBD1. V was pared by 7 bases and J by 1 base, with 6 bases of the junction left unmatched. There are 14 residues in the CDR3. Germline CDR1 and CDR2: SNHLY and FYNNEI.

This sequence joins TRBV5-4 and TRBJ1-4, with 8 bases matching TRBD1. V gave up 2 bases and J gave up 6 bases; unmatched junction bases: 3. Germline V gene data show CDR1 as SGHNT and CDR2 as YYREEE (reference sequence). CDR3 length: 14 residues. The CDR3 sequence: CASSLQQGDEKLFF. For the CDR3, the DNA is TGTGCCAGCAGCTTACAACAGGGGGATGAAAAACTGTTTTTT.

The V and J genes are TRBV4-2 and TRBJ2-1, with 9 bases lining up with TRBD2. Germline V gives CDR1 LGHNA, CDR2 YNFKEQ. This CDR3 region has 16 residues. Germline trimming cut 1 base from V and 11 bases from J; bases unmatched to any gene: 12. The CDR3 DNA reads TGTGCCAGCAGCCAAGGGACCTGGACTAGCGAAATGCAGCAGTTCTTC. It yields the protein CASSQGTWTSEMQQFF.

The sample holds one count of this clone. This chain uses TRBV5-4 with TRBJ2-4, with TRBD2 matching 13 bases. The ends lost 4 bases at V and 2 bases at J; junction bases unmatched: 9. The CDR3 runs to 18 residues. Germline V CDR1 and CDR2: SGHNT, YYREEE (reference sequence). The CDR3 loop is CASSRGLAGATTKNIQYF. DNA of the CDR3: TGTGCCAGCAGCCGCGGACTAGCGGGGGCGACAACCAAAAACATTCAGTACTTC.

The chain links TRBV28 to TRBJ2-7; weak D call: TRBD1 (6 bases). Germline V lookup: CDR1 MDHEN, CDR2 SYDVKM. The CDR3 consists of 14 residues. Deletions cut 6 bases from V and 5 bases from J, with 17 bases between. The DNA of the CDR3 is TGTGCCAGCAGAGAACAGGGCGTGATCCACGAGCAGTACTTC. Translating it yields CASREQGVIHEQYF.

The V gene is TRBV2, the J gene TRBJ1-5, with TRBD1 identical over 9 bases. Trimming cost V 5 bases and J 5 bases; bases outside gene matches: 4. The CDR3 has 14 residues. Germline V gene data show CDR1 as SNHLY and CDR2 as FYNNEI. CDR3 coding DNA: TGTGCCAGCAGTCCGGGACAGGGATATCAGCCCCAGCATTTT. Its translation: CASSPGQGYQPQHF.

This sequence joins TRBV9 and TRBJ2-7, with a tentative D call TRBD2 (5 bases). V was trimmed by 1 base and J by 1 base, leaving 9 bases between them. The CDR3 covers 14 residues. Looked up from germline, CDR1 is SGDLS and CDR2 is YYNGEE. In DNA form, the CDR3 reads TGTGCCAGCAGCGTAACCGGGGTATCCTACGAGCAGTACTTC. Protein product: CASSVTGVSYEQYF.

This clone was recorded once. The CDR3 DNA sequence: TGTGCCAGCAGTCGCAGGCAGAAAGGGGACATTCAGTACTTC. Amino acid sequence: CASSRRQKGDIQYF. The V and J genes are TRBV6-5 and TRBJ2-4, with a possible D match to TRBD1 (5 bases). The CDR3 covers 14 residues. V was shortened by 5 bases and J by 8 bases, with 16 bases between the two germline ends. Germline loops: CDR1 MNHEY, CDR2 SVGAGI.

The rearrangement joins TRBV5-4 to TRBJ2-3, with TRBD2 matching over 7 bases. V shed 4 bases, J shed 0 bases, and the junction held 5 bases outside the gene matches. CDR1 is SGHNT and CDR2 is YYREEE in the germline V gene (reference sequence). The CDR3 spans 15 residues. The chain's CDR3 is CASSQSGASTDTQYF. CDR3 bases: TGTGCCAGCAGCCAAAGCGGGGCTAGCACAGATACGCAGTATTTT.

The V and J genes are TRBV6-1 and TRBJ1-1; D remains ambiguous. Germline CDR1 is MNHNS and CDR2 is SASEGT. The V end was cut by 1 base, the J end by 2 bases, with 5 bases between. The CDR3 loop spans 13 amino acids. CDR3 region: CASSEDLNTEAFF. CDR3 nucleotides: TGTGCCAGCAGTGAAGACCTAAACACTGAAGCTTTCTTT.

This rearrangement joins TRBV12-5 to TRBJ2-3; weak D call: TRBD2 (6 bases). The germline V gene encodes CDR1 LGHNT and CDR2 FRNRAP. V gave up 7 bases and J gave up 4 bases, with 15 bases separating them. The CDR3 runs 14 residues. The CDR3 region is CASAKDWGADTQYF. The CDR3 coding sequence is TGTGCTAGTGCCAAGGATTGGGGGGCAGATACGCAGTATTTT.

In DNA, the CDR3 is TGTGCCAGCAGCCGGGACAGGGCTGAGACCCAGTACTTC. It is translated as CASSRDRAETQYF. The chain carries TRBV5-4 and TRBJ2-5, with 9 bases identical to TRBD1. The CDR3 has 13 amino acids. Trimming at V came to 4 bases and at J to 5 bases, leaving 3 bases not matched to a gene. CDR1 SGHNT and CDR2 YYREEE come from the germline V gene (reference sequence).

This clone was picked up one time. The chain carries TRBV30 and TRBJ2-5, with TRBD1 as a possible D gene (5 bases). Germline V gene sequence: CDR1 GTSNPN, CDR2 SVGIG (reference sequence). The V and J ends lost 2 bases and 5 bases respectively, with 15 bases between them. The CDR3 runs to 14 residues. The CDR3 DNA reads TGTGCCTGGAGTTCAGGGAACGGCGGCGAGACCCAGTACTTC. Translation: CAWSSGNGGETQYF.

The chain combines TRBV28 with TRBJ2-1; 9 nucleotides line up with TRBD1. The CDR3 has 16 amino acids. Germline loops: CDR1 MDHEN, CDR2 SYDVKM. Germline trimming cut 2 bases from V and 4 bases from J; bases unmatched to any gene: 6. DNA of the CDR3: TGTGCCAGCAGTTTACCTCCCGGGACAGGGTACAATGAGCAGTTCTTC. Protein product: CASSLPPGTGYNEQFF.

The rearrangement joins TRBV6-1 to TRBJ1-3; D gene unclear. The germline V gene encodes CDR1 MNHNS and CDR2 SASEGT. Between the trimmed V and J ends, which lost 6 bases and 0 bases, there was a span of 9 bases. The CDR3 has 14 residues. The CDR3 nucleotides read TGTGCCAGCAGCGACTCCTTCTCTGGAAACACCATATATTTT. Protein product: CASSDSFSGNTIYF.

The chain links TRBV27 to TRBJ1-2, with 9 nucleotides matching TRBD1. J was trimmed by 4 bases and V by 5 bases; bases with no gene match: 8. The CDR3 loop spans 15 amino acids. Germline V lookup: CDR1 MNHEY, CDR2 SMNVEV (reference sequence). DNA of the CDR3: TGTGCCAGCAGTAGGGGAGACAGGGGGGTCTATGGCTACACCTTC. This translates into CASSRGDRGVYGYTF.

The CDR3 spells CASSLESGRSNSPLHF. CDR3 nucleotides: TGCGCCAGCAGCTTAGAGTCAGGGCGTTCTAATTCACCCCTCCACTTT. The V and J genes are TRBV5-1 and TRBJ1-6, with D possibly being TRBD1 (5 bases). The V end lost 2 bases, the J end lost 6 bases, and 15 bases lay between the germline ends. The CDR3 consists of 16 residues. Germline CDR1 and CDR2: SGHRS and YFSETQ.

The chain uses TRBV29-1 and TRBJ1-2; TRBD1 is a possible D gene (5 bases). Germline loops: CDR1 SQVTM, CDR2 ANQGSEA. The V gene lost 3 bases and the J gene lost 8 bases, with 19 bases spanning the gap. The length of the CDR3 is 14 residues. For the CDR3, the DNA is TGCAGCGTTGAGGGTTCGGGGGTACATAACGGCTACACCTTC. This gives the protein CSVEGSGVHNGYTF.

The chain uses TRBV20-1 and TRBJ2-1, with D maybe TRBD1 (6 bases). The germline gives CDR1 DFQATT, CDR2 SNEGSKA (reference sequence). V lost 3 bases to trimming and J lost 1 base, with 10 bases between them. CDR3 size: 14 residues. The CDR3 loop reads CSASVQGSYNEQFF. CDR3 DNA: TGCAGTGCTAGTGTCCAGGGGTCCTACAATGAGCAGTTCTTC.

The V call is TRBV11-3, the J call TRBJ2-7; D is uncertain. V dropped 1 base and J dropped 3 bases, with 4 bases sitting between them. The V gene's germline CDR1 is SGHNT and CDR2 YENEEA. This CDR3 comprises 12 residues. The CDR3 protein is CASSLGDYEQYF. For the CDR3, the DNA is TGTGCCAGCAGCTTAGGAGACTACGAGCAGTACTTC.

V and J are TRBV18 and TRBJ1-1; D might be TRBD1 (5 bases). Trimming left V 2 bases short and J 1 base short, with 8 bases between. The length of the CDR3 is 14 residues. CDR1 and CDR2 (germline): KGHSH, LQKENI. For the CDR3, the DNA is TGTGCCAGCTCACCAGGGGCCCAGAACACTGAAGCTTTCTTT. Translating gives CASSPGAQNTEAFF.

The rearrangement joins TRBV20-1 to TRBJ2-1; 10 bases agree with TRBD2. CDR3 length: 13 residues. Germline CDR1 reads DFQATT; CDR2 reads SNEGSKA (reference sequence). V lost 3 bases and J lost 7; bases outside the gene matches: 3. The CDR3 nucleotides read TGCAGTGCTAGTGTTAGCGGGAGGAATGAGCAGTTCTTC. Its protein product is CSASVSGRNEQFF.

This chain joins TRBV12-3 or TRBV12-4 and TRBJ2-7, with TRBD2 matching 8 bases. V was pared by 8 bases and J by 7 bases, with 10 bases of the junction left unmatched. The CDR3 runs 13 residues. CDR3 in amino acids: CASWNRGGIEQYF. Written as DNA, the CDR3 is TGTGCCAGCTGGAACCGGGGGGGGATTGAGCAGTACTTC.